The subject of this entry is one T cell receptor beta chain. Its antigen is unknown. With a J-beta primer mix and a sample-barcoded 5' primer, a second PCR ran 7 to 11 cycles. MiXCR was run by TCRdb on the 5' RACE reads, yielding one entry per CDR3 protein. The data show approximately 680,000 distinct CDR3 sequences, 32% seen once. The sample comes from a study of blood T cells in healthy people across ages. The study, taken as a whole, reports: A strong correlation between TCR beta diversity and naive T cell percentage was seen.

CDR3 length equals 13 residues. Germline lookup yields CDR1 LNHDA and CDR2 SQIVND (reference sequence). The V and J ends lost 6 bases and 3 bases respectively, with 11 bases between them. Sample: blood. This sequence originates from an elderly woman in good health. The chain links TRBV19 to TRBJ1-1; D is ambiguous. The CDR3, as DNA: TGTGCCAGTAGACTACAGCGGGACACTGAAGCTTTCTTT. Its translation: CASRLQRDTEAFF.